This TCR beta chain was identified in a study of neoadjuvant nivolumab and ipilimumab in lung cancer (dated by TCRdb to 2020 to 2021). The study in broad terms: Nivolumab was administered intravenously at 3 mg/kg on days 1, 15 and 29, and in the combination arm ipilimumab 1 mg/kg was added on day 1 only. TCR repertoires in pretherapy (baseline) peripheral blood were compared with TCR repertoires in tumors resected at surgery after neoadjuvant immune checkpoint blockade. Matched pretherapy and resected tumor pairs were analyzed for seven patients, of whom four received nivolumab and three received nivolumab plus ipilimumab. For each study arm, the primary endpoint of the trial was the rate of major pathologic response (MPR) in the intention-to-treat population. The trial treated 40 to 45 patients with operable NSCLC: roughly 23 were randomized to nivolumab monotherapy and about 20 to nivolumab plus ipilimumab.

The research as a whole found: Greater TCR richness and clonality were observed in resected tumors than in tumor-adjacent uninvolved lung, and increases were observed in more dual-therapy-treated tumors. No significant correlation was found between TCR clonality and pathologic tumor regression, and only a single major-pathologic-response sample was available for the analysis of TCR clonality versus pathologic tumor regression. Pretherapy blood TCR richness correlated positively with richness in tumors resected after neoadjuvant therapy (Spearman R ≈ 0.8). Tumor T-cell richness and clonality rose from pretherapy to surgery in three of three dual-therapy tumors but in only two of four nivolumab-treated tumors. A small number of samples underwent TCR sequencing.

Taken with the paper, the label for time point translates to: at surgical resection after neoadjuvant nivolumab +/- ipilimumab. The samples were obtained from NEOSTAR, a phase 2 randomized trial that tested neoadjuvant nivolumab or nivolumab plus ipilimumab, followed by surgery, in operable NSCLC. Turning to this clone: What antigen it recognizes has not been identified. No base quality information exists; no much larger clone differs at one position.

Reading from cysteine to phenylalanine, the CDR3 counts 13 amino acids. The CDR3 DNA has 39 bases and is translated from base 1. Here V drops 5 bases and J drops 5 bases, and the junction holds 5 bases not matched to any gene. Taken from the germline V gene, the CDR1 and CDR2 loops are KGHSH and LQKENI. The receptor library was made with the immunoSEQ multiplex PCR assay. The authors' analysis ran thus. Repertoires were summarized by richness and clonality, and significantly expanded and contracted clones were identified between pre- and post-therapy samples. The table was pulled from immuneACCESS by TCRdb, which kept in-frame rearrangements only. Such tables lose some clones; where checked, under half of the loss comes from unresolved V genes, and the rest has no known cause. For V, J and clone size, that table is used; D and trimming come from the DNA. The sample contains about 7,300 clones, around 85% of them found a single time. The top ten clones comprise under 7% of the sample.

The sequence joins TRBV18 to TRBJ2-5, with 7 central nucleotides matching TRBD1. This clonotype was obtained from an adult with non-small cell lung cancer. The sample was tumor tissue, taken after neoadjuvant nivolumab, alone or with ipilimumab, at or shortly before surgery. The nucleotide sequence is given as TGTGCCAGCTCAGGACAGGTGAAGGAGACCCAGTACTTC. Translated, this is CASSGQVKETQYF. The full variable domain, completed from the reference TRBV18 and TRBJ2-5 proteins outside the CDR3, reads NAGVMQNPRHLVRRRGQEARLRCSPMKGHSHVYWYRQLPEEGLKFMVYLQKENIIDESGMPKERFSAEFPKEGPSILRIQQVVRGDSAAYFCASSGQVKETQYFGPGTRLLVL.